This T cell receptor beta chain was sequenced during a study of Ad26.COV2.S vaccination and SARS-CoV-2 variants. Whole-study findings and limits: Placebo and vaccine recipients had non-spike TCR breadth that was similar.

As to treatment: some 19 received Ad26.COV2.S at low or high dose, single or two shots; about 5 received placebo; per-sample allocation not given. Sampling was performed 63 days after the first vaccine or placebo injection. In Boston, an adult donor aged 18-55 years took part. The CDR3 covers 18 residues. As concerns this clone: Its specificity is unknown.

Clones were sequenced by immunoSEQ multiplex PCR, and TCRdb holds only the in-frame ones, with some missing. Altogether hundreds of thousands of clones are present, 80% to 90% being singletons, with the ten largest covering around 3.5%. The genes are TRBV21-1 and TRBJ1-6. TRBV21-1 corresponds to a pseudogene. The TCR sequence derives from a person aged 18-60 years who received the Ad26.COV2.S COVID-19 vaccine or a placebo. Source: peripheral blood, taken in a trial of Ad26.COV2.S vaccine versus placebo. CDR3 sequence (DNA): TGTGCCAGCAGCAAAGTCCAACATGCGAACGGATCTCAGTCACCCCTCCACTTT. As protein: CASSKVQHANGSQSPLHF.